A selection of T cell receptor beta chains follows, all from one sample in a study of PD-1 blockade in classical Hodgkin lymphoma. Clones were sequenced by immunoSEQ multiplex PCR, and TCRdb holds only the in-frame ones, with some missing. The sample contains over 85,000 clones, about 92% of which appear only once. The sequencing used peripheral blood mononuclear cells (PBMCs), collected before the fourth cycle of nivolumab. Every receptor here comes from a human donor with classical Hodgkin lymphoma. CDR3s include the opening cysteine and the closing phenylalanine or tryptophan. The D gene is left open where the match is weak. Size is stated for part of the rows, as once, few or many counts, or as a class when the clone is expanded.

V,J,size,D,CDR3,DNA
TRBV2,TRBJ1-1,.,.,CASNGGPSNTEAFF,TGTGCCAGCAATGGAGGGCCATCGAACACTGAAGCTTTCTTT
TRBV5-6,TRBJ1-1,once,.,CASTRQIYRSEAFF,TGTGCCAGCACCCGTCAGATTTACAGGTCTGAAGCTTTCTTT
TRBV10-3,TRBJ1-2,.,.,CAISGESYANYGYTF,TGTGCCATCAGTGGGGAGAGTTATGCCAACTATGGCTACACCTTC
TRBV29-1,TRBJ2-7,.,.,CSVDGQRGQYF,TGCAGCGTTGACGGGCAAAGGGGGCAGTACTTC
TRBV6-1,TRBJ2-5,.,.,CASLWGFQETQYF,TGTGCCAGCCTTTGGGGCTTCCAAGAGACCCAGTACTTC
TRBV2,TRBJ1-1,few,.,CASRIGSAEAFF,TGTGCCAGCAGGATAGGAAGTGCTGAAGCTTTCTTT
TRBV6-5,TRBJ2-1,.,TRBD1,CASSKTGVEQFF,TGTGCCAGCAGTAAGACAGGGGTTGAGCAGTTCTTC
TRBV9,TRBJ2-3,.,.,CASSVDREVDTQYF,TGTGCCAGCAGCGTAGACAGGGAAGTAGATACGCAGTATTTT
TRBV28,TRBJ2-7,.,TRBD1,CASSFIDRGRLTAPYEQYF,TGTGCCAGCAGTTTTATCGACAGGGGGCGCTTAACGGCCCCCTACGAGCAGTACTTC
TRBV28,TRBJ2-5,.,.,CASSRYSKETQYF,TGTGCCAGCAGCAGATACTCTAAAGAGACCCAGTACTTC
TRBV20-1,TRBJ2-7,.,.,CSARELYEQYF,TGCAGTGCTAGAGAGTTGTACGAGCAGTACTTC
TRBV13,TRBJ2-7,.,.,CASSLRTRPSDAEQYF,TGTGCCAGCAGCTTAAGGACGAGGCCCTCCGACGCCGAGCAGTACTTC
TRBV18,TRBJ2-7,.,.,CASSSGDAGSYEQYF,TGTGCCAGCTCATCGGGGGACGCTGGCTCCTACGAGCAGTACTTC
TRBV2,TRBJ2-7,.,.,CASSAYEQYF,TGTGCCAGCAGCGCCTACGAGCAGTACTTC
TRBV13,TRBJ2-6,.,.,CASSLPSEAGANVLTF,TGTGCCAGCAGCCTCCCCTCTGAGGCTGGGGCCAACGTCCTGACTTTC
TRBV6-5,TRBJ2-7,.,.,CASSYLGQGLVYEQYF,TGTGCCAGCAGTTACTTGGGCCAGGGGCTAGTCTACGAGCAGTACTTC
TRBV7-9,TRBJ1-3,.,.,CASSFPLVYSAGNTIYF,TGTGCCAGCAGCTTCCCCCTGGTTTATAGCGCTGGAAACACCATATATTTT
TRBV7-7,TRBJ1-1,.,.,CASSLVPSTEAFF,TGTGCCAGCAGCTTAGTACCCAGTACTGAAGCTTTCTTT
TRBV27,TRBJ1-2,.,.,CASSFAGKGYGYTF,TGTGCCAGCAGTTTTGCAGGGAAAGGCTATGGCTACACCTTC
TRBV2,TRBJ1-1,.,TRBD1,CASTIGQGATEAFF,TGTGCCAGCACCATCGGACAGGGGGCAACTGAAGCTTTCTTT
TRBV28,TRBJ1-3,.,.,CASSSAGTLTIYF,TGTGCCAGCAGCTCCGCCGGGACACTAACCATATATTTT
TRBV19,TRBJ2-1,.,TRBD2,CASSIPGLAGAYNEQFF,TGTGCCAGTAGTATCCCGGGGCTAGCGGGGGCCTACAATGAGCAGTTCTTC
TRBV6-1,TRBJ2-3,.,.,CASSVKARASADTQYF,TGTGCCAGCAGTGTTAAGGCCAGGGCGTCCGCAGATACGCAGTATTTT
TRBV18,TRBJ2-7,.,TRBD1,CASSRAGTGAKSREQYF,TGTGCCAGCTCACGCGCCGGGACAGGGGCGAAGAGTAGGGAGCAGTACTTC
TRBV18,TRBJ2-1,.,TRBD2,CASSPLAGTSSYNEQFF,TGTGCCAGCTCACCGTTAGCGGGAACCAGCTCCTACAATGAGCAGTTCTTC
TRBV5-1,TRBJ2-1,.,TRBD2,CASRTSSKNEQFF,TGCGCCAGTAGGACTAGTAGTAAGAATGAGCAGTTCTTC
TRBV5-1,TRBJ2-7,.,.,CASSGLGHTYEQYF,TGCGCCAGCAGCGGACTGGGACACACCTACGAGCAGTACTTC
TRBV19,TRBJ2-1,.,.,CASSTNSYNEQFF,TGTGCCAGTAGCACCAACTCCTACAATGAGCAGTTCTTC
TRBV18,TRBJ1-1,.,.,CASSPPVTLNMNTEAFF,TGTGCCAGCTCACCACCGGTGACATTAAACATGAACACTGAAGCTTTCTTT
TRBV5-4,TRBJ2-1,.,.,CASSLPKGLDEQFF,TGTGCCAGCAGCTTGCCTAAGGGGCTGGATGAGCAGTTCTTC
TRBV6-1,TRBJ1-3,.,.,CASSDPGTGNTIYF,TGTGCCAGCAGCGACCCGGGAACTGGAAACACCATATATTTT
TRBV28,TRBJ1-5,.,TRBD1,CASSSLTGTGEALGNQPQHF,TGTGCCAGCAGTTCGCTTACCGGGACAGGGGAGGCGTTGGGCAATCAGCCCCAGCATTTT
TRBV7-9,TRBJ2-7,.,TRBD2,CASSLAGGSEQYF,TGTGCCAGCAGCTTAGCGGGAGGGTCCGAGCAGTACTTC
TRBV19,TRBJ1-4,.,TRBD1,CASSARQGTNEKLFF,TGTGCCAGTAGTGCGAGACAGGGGACTAATGAAAAACTGTTTTTT
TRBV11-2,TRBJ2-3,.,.,CASSLGGGGEDTQYF,TGTGCCAGCAGCTTGGGAGGGGGCGGCGAAGATACGCAGTATTTT
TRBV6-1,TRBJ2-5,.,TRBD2,CASSEYELAGVQETQYF,TGTGCCAGCAGTGAATATGAGCTAGCGGGGGTCCAAGAGACCCAGTACTTC
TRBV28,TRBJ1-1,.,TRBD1,CASTSGGVEAFF,TGTGCCAGCACTTCAGGGGGGGTTGAAGCTTTCTTT
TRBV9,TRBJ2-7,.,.,CASSVVGDTYEQYF,TGTGCCAGCAGCGTAGTAGGGGACACCTACGAGCAGTACTTC
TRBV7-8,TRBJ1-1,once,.,CASSLGLGALFVEAFF,TGTGCCAGCAGCTTGGGTTTAGGGGCGCTGTTTGTCGAAGCTTTCTTT
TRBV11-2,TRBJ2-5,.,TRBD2,CASSLGASGTASETQYF,TGTGCCAGCAGCTTAGGGGCTAGCGGGACAGCCTCTGAGACCCAGTACTTC
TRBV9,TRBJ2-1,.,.,CASSSSNRLNEQFF,TGTGCCAGCAGCTCTTCGAACCGCCTCAATGAGCAGTTCTTC
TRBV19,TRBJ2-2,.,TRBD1,CASSRPTGLNTGELFF,TGTGCCAGTAGTAGACCGACAGGGTTGAACACCGGGGAGCTGTTTTTT
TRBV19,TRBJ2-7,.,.,CASSNIINSPYEQYF,TGTGCCAGTAGTAACATCATAAACTCCCCCTACGAGCAGTACTTC
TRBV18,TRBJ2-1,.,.,CASSPQILTSNEQFF,TGTGCCAGCTCACCACAAATACTAACCTCCAATGAGCAGTTCTTC
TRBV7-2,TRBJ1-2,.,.,CASSLPPSNYGYTF,TGTGCCAGCAGCTTACCGCCCAGTAACTATGGCTACACCTTC
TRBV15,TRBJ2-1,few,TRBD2,CATSRDSGQYNEQFF,TGTGCCACCAGCAGAGATAGCGGGCAGTACAATGAGCAGTTCTTC
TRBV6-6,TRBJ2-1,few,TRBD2,CASSGLGTTNNEQFF,TGTGCCAGCAGTGGTTTAGGGACTACCAACAATGAGCAGTTCTTC
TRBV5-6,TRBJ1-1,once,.,CATHQEGSTQNTEAFF,TGTGCCACCCACCAGGAGGGGAGCACTCAGAACACTGAAGCTTTCTTT
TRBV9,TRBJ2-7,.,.,CASSVVAASYEQYF,TGTGCCAGCAGCGTAGTTGCAGCATCCTACGAGCAGTACTTC
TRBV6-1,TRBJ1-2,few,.,CASGEGWAGYTF,TGTGCCAGCGGGGAGGGATGGGCTGGCTACACCTTC
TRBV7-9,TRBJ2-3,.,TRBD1,CASSSLFLGQGATDTQYF,TGTGCCAGCAGCTCCCTCTTTCTGGGACAGGGGGCAACAGATACGCAGTATTTT
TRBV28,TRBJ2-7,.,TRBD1,CATKSPGQVLYEQYF,TGTGCCACCAAGTCTCCGGGACAGGTCCTTTACGAGCAGTACTTC
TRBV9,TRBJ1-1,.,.,CASSVAIRTMNTEAFF,TGTGCCAGCAGCGTAGCTATAAGAACGATGAACACTGAAGCTTTCTTT
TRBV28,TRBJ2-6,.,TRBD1,CASSFPQGAGANVLTF,TGTGCCAGCAGTTTTCCGCAGGGGGCTGGGGCCAACGTCCTGACTTTC
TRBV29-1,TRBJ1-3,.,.,CSVYGKGGRSGNTIYF,TGCAGCGTTTACGGCAAGGGAGGAAGGTCCGGAAACACCATATATTTT
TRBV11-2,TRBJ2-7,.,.,CASSPGLSYEQYF,TGTGCCAGCAGCCCCGGCCTCTCCTACGAGCAGTACTTC
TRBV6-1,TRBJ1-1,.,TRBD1,CASSEAFRGQGENTEAFF,TGTGCCAGCAGTGAAGCGTTCCGGGGGCAGGGGGAGAACACTGAAGCTTTCTTT